These T cell receptor beta chains were read from a single sample in a study of blood T cells in healthy people across ages. TCRdb reprocessed the 5' RACE reads with MiXCR, giving one entry per CDR3 protein. The sample contains fewer than 800,000 distinct CDR3 sequences, roughly 21% of which appear only once. Sequenced material: blood. Source of these receptors: a man between 65 and 85 years old in good health. CDR3s leave out the opening cysteine and the closing phenylalanine or tryptophan.

v_call	j_call	cdr3_aa
TRBV4-2	TRBJ2-7	ASSQDRRVGRSYEQY
TRBV6-2/TRBV6-3	TRBJ2-2	ASSSNLGELF
TRBV6-1	TRBJ2-5	ASTQGVQETQY
TRBV15	TRBJ2-1	ATSRDGSNNEQF
TRBV6-2/TRBV6-3	TRBJ2-3	ASSPSGIETDTQY
TRBV27	TRBJ2-7	ASSITGGEQY
TRBV7-2	TRBJ2-3	ASSLLTGLAADTQY
TRBV3-1	TRBJ1-4	ASNEQGEKLF
TRBV25-1	TRBJ2-7	ASSQMREQY
TRBV9	TRBJ2-5	ASSKRTEETQY
TRBV27	TRBJ2-3	AISGSTDTQC
TRBV14	TRBJ2-5	ASSQGRDRGQETQY
TRBV2	-	ASSVARDSGRVSGYEQY
TRBV19	TRBJ1-3	ACSITGTGGNTIY
TRBV20-1	-	SARTLGKDNEQF
TRBV5-8	TRBJ1-5	ASSSSLSTRNQPQH
TRBV20-1	TRBJ2-6	SARTSGANVLS
TRBV7-2	TRBJ1-1	ASSFSANEAF
TRBV7-9	TRBJ2-3	ASSEAVDGTDTQY
TRBV28	-	ASSLTYYEQY
TRBV5-8	TRBJ2-3	ASSSGTRTPRTDTQY
TRBV27	TRBJ2-5	AGSGGSTQY
TRBV7-9	TRBJ2-5	SSSSTGTLRETQY
TRBV6-5	TRBJ1-1	ASSGGQLSEAF
TRBV4-3	TRBJ2-5	ASSQVRQGARETQY